The 20 T cell receptor beta chains in this list originate from one sample, sequenced in a study of human T cells and chemical hapten exposure. A single record per CDR3 protein comes from TCRdb applying MiXCR to the RACE reads. The repertoire holds over 100,000 distinct CDR3 sequences, with roughly a tenth as singletons. Time point reported: patch test 2, 6 weeks after DPC sensitization. The treatment: therapeutic diphenylcyclopropenone sensitization with weekly scalp DPC. This sample comprised whole blood, obtained in connection with sensitization to the hapten diphenylcyclopropenone (DPC). The receptors were sampled from a woman between 40 and 55 years old with alopecia areata. Some clones in this sample may be carry-over from other donors' samples.

This rearrangement joins TRBV12-3 or TRBV12-4 to TRBJ1-6; D might be TRBD1 (6 bases). The V and J ends lost 6 bases and 5 bases respectively, with 14 bases between them. The CDR3 is 15 residues long. The CDR3 sequence: CASRERTANNSPLHF. Here the CDR3 DNA reads TGTGCCAGCAGGGAAAGGACAGCTAATAATTCACCCCTCCACTTT.

The sample holds a few counts of this clonotype. The genes are TRBV6-5 and TRBJ1-2, with 7 bases that match TRBD1. CDR1 and CDR2 from the germline V gene are MNHEY and SVGAGI. The CDR3 is 15 amino acids. After removal of 6 bases from V and 2 bases from J, the junction contained 9 bases not matched to a gene. This chain's CDR3 is CASRTGTVLNYGYTF. The DNA of the CDR3 is TGTGCCAGCAGAACCGGGACAGTACTAAACTATGGCTACACCTTC.

This clonotype occurred many times. The chain employs TRBV11-2 and TRBJ1-2; TRBD1 agrees at 9 bases. Germline V CDR1 and CDR2: SGHAT, FQNNGV. The CDR3 runs to 13 residues. Trimming cost V 5 bases and J 4 bases; bases outside gene matches: 2. This CDR3 is CASSVQGAYGYTF. CDR3 bases: TGTGCCAGCAGCGTACAGGGGGCCTATGGCTACACCTTC.

This clonotype showed up many times. The chain employs TRBV7-9 and TRBJ1-2, with D possibly matching TRBD1 (5 bases). Germline V gene sequence: CDR1 SEHNR, CDR2 FQNEAQ (reference sequence). Trimming stripped 5 bases from V and 1 base from J, with 11 bases between. The CDR3 is made up of 14 amino acids. CDR3 protein: CASSPYGGNYGYTF. The CDR3 DNA is TGTGCCAGCAGCCCATACGGGGGTAACTATGGCTACACCTTC.

The chain joins TRBV6-2 or TRBV6-3 to TRBJ2-7; D is ambiguous. Germline lookup yields CDR1 MNHEY and CDR2 SVGEGT. Trimming shortened V by 2 bases and J by 2 bases, and 10 bases separated the two germline ends. The CDR3 length is 14 residues. CDR3 coding DNA: TGTGCCAGCAGTTACGCTGGCGGCGCCTACGAGCAGTACTTC. Amino acid sequence: CASSYAGGAYEQYF.

This clonotype was found many times. The chain employs TRBV7-2 and TRBJ1-2; D is possibly TRBD1 (6 bases). The germline V and J ends were trimmed by 1 base and 3 bases, with 9 bases remaining between them. Germline values: CDR1 SGHTA, CDR2 FQGNSA. This CDR3 is 14 amino acids long. The CDR3 is CASSLVQGHYGYTF. The CDR3 region has the DNA TGTGCCAGCAGCTTAGTACAGGGACACTATGGCTACACCTTC.

The gene calls are TRBV6-4 and TRBJ1-5; possibly TRBD1 for D (5 bases). V was cut by 8 bases and J by 0 bases, with 8 bases left in between. Germline V gene data show CDR1 as MRHNA and CDR2 as SNTAGT. The CDR3 contains 13 residues. The CDR3 here is CASRGISNQPQHF. The CDR3 DNA is TGTGCCAGCCGGGGGATTAGCAATCAGCCCCAGCATTTT.

The rearrangement links TRBV6-2 or TRBV6-3 to TRBJ1-2; D remains unclear. Germline V gene lookup returns CDR1 MNHEY and CDR2 SVGEGT. This CDR3 is 11 amino acids long. Trimming shortened V by 0 bases and J by 9 bases, and 5 bases separated the two germline ends. The CDR3 sequence is CASSYSKRYTF. The CDR3 coding sequence is TGTGCCAGCAGTTACTCTAAGCGCTACACCTTC.

This clonotype was seen at least ten times. The rearrangement uses TRBV7-2 and TRBJ2-5; D uncertain. CDR1 SGHTA and CDR2 FQGNSA come from the germline V gene. The ends were cut back, 3 bases at V and 3 bases at J, with 2 bases in the middle. The CDR3 is 11 amino acids. In DNA form, the CDR3 reads TGTGCCAGCAGCTTGAAAGAGACCCAGTACTTC. It encodes CASSLKETQYF.

This clonotype was picked up a small number of times. The chain combines TRBV5-1 with TRBJ2-7, with 8 bases that match TRBD1. The CDR3 totals 13 residues. CDR1 and CDR2 (germline): SGHRS, YFSETQ. Trimming cost V 4 bases and J 6 bases; bases outside gene matches: 6. This chain's CDR3 is CASSPLTGVEQYF. The CDR3 nucleotides read TGCGCCAGCAGCCCGTTGACAGGGGTCGAGCAGTACTTC.

This clonotype has more than one count but fewer than ten. V usage is TRBV7-2 and J usage is TRBJ2-7; 11 bases fit TRBD2. The CDR3 extends over 15 amino acids. Germline trimming cut 5 bases from V and 7 bases from J; bases unmatched to any gene: 10. Germline V lookup: CDR1 SGHTA, CDR2 FQGNSA. CDR3 in DNA: TGTGCCAGCAGCCAACTAGCGGGGGCGCCCCTGGAGCAGTACTTC. Translating gives CASSQLAGAPLEQYF.

This clonotype was recorded many times. This chain connects TRBV5-1 to TRBJ2-7, with 8 bases identical to TRBD1. The CDR3 has 16 amino acids. With 5 bases clipped from V and 0 bases from J, the junction kept 10 bases outside the gene matches. Looked up from germline, CDR1 is SGHRS and CDR2 is YFSETQ. CDR3: CASSRSPGQDSYEQYF. The CDR3 region has the DNA TGCGCCAGCAGTCGCTCCCCGGGACAGGACTCCTACGAGCAGTACTTC.

This clonotype has a count of ten or more. The rearrangement joins TRBV20-1 to TRBJ1-6, with a weak D call TRBD1 (5 bases). CDR3 length equals 14 residues. Trimming pared 5 bases from V and 10 bases from J, leaving 18 bases between. Per germline, CDR1 DFQATT and CDR2 SNEGSKA (reference sequence). CDR3 DNA: TGCAGTGCTTCACCCATAGGGGATAGGTCACCCCTCCACTTT. Its protein is CSASPIGDRSPLHF.

This clonotype was seen at least ten times. The chain joins TRBV6-6 to TRBJ2-3, with 9 bases matching TRBD1. J lost 4 bases, V lost 4 bases, and 6 bases had no gene match. The CDR3 loop spans 15 amino acids. Germline V gene sequence: CDR1 MNHNY, CDR2 SVGAGI (reference sequence). The CDR3 DNA is TGTGCCAGCAGTTGGGACAGGGAGATCGCAGATACGCAGTATTTT. Its translation is CASSWDREIADTQYF.

The chain joins TRBV6-5 to TRBJ1-5; D is perhaps TRBD1 (6 bases). Trimming stripped 2 bases from V and 0 bases from J, with 8 bases between. Germline values: CDR1 MNHEY, CDR2 SVGAGI. The CDR3 extends over 15 amino acids. The CDR3 loop is CASSYGGSSNQPQHF. Here the CDR3 DNA reads TGTGCCAGCAGTTACGGGGGCTCTAGCAATCAGCCCCAGCATTTT.

This clonotype was seen more than once but under ten times. This chain links TRBV28 with TRBJ2-2, with 9 positions matching TRBD1. V lost 7 bases and J lost 7; bases outside the gene matches: 16. The CDR3 spans 17 residues. Germline CDR1 and CDR2: MDHEN and SYDVKM. The CDR3 coding sequence is TGTGCCAGCACCAATCCCGGGACAGGGCGTAGGATCGGGGAGCTGTTTTTT. Encoded protein: CASTNPGTGRRIGELFF.

This clonotype was counted only a few times. The chain carries TRBV10-1 and TRBJ2-7, with a weak D call TRBD1 (6 bases). The CDR3 is made up of 14 amino acids. Trimming cost V 6 bases and J 2 bases, with 14 bases left between them. CDR1 and CDR2 from the germline V gene are WNHNN and SYGVQD (reference sequence). This chain's CDR3 is CASSPGHPPYEQYF. CDR3 nucleotides: TGCGCCAGCAGCCCGGGACATCCCCCCTACGAGCAGTACTTC.

This clonotype was counted only a few times. The rearrangement links TRBV24-1 to TRBJ2-7; 10 positions agree with TRBD1. Germline-derived CDR1 and CDR2 are KGHDR and SFDVKD. This CDR3 contains 12 residues. Trimming removed 12 bases from V and 4 bases from J; junction bases left unmatched: 5. Here the CDR3 reads CAPPGQGYEQYF. DNA of the CDR3: TGTGCCCCGCCGGGACAGGGGTACGAGCAGTACTTC.

This clonotype was seen ten or more times. The V gene is TRBV7-2, the J gene TRBJ2-5; the D gene is possibly TRBD2 (6 bases). This CDR3 is 17 amino acids long. CDR1 and CDR2 (germline): SGHTA, FQGNSA. Trimming shortened V by 2 bases and J by 3 bases, and 19 bases separated the two germline ends. CDR3 sequence (DNA): TGTGCCAGCAGCTTAAATGGAGCCCGGAGGGCCGAAGAGACCCAGTACTTC. It specifies CASSLNGARRAEETQYF.

In its sample, this clonotype was seen a few times. The rearrangement links TRBV29-1 to TRBJ2-1; TRBD2 agrees at 8 bases. V dropped 7 bases and J dropped 9; count of bases not matched to a gene: 14. This CDR3 comprises 14 residues. CDR1 SQVTM and CDR2 ANQGSEA come from the germline V gene. In nucleotides, the CDR3 is TGCAGCGCTCAAGCGGGGGTCGGTATAGGTGAGCAGTTCTTC. Amino acid sequence: CSAQAGVGIGEQFF.